The 27 T cell receptor beta chains reported below all come from one sample, sequenced in a study of cytomegalovirus exposure and HLA in healthy donors. Researchers ran the PCR with 60 Vbeta and 13 Jbeta primers. Here immunoSEQ multiplex PCR was the method, and the copy in TCRdb shows in-frame clones only, minus some. The sample holds 200,000 to 250,000 clones; approximately 81% are singletons and the top ten take 1% to 1.5%. The sample comprised PBMCs. These TCRs come from a human donor in good health.

This sequence joins TRBV28 and TRBJ1-2, with D possibly TRBD1 on 6 matching bases. There are 15 residues in the CDR3. V lost 3 bases to trimming and J lost 7 bases, with 18 bases between them. Germline loops: CDR1 MDHEN, CDR2 SYDVKM. DNA of the CDR3: TGTGCCAGCAGTTTTCCCCCCGGGGGGGGCAGTGGCTACACCTTC. It translates to CASSFPPGGGSGYTF.

This chain connects TRBV30 to TRBJ2-3; 8 nucleotides agree with TRBD2. V lost 2 bases, J lost 6 bases, and 10 bases stayed unmatched. In germline, CDR1 is GTSNPN, CDR2 SVGIG (reference sequence). This CDR3 contains 15 residues. In DNA, the CDR3 is TGTGCCTGGAGTCCTCCCGGGAGGGCCGCCGATACGCAGTATTTT. Its protein product is CAWSPPGRAADTQYF.

This chain joins TRBV4-2 and TRBJ2-3; 10 bases line up with TRBD2. Trimming cost V 1 base and J 6 bases; bases outside gene matches: 4. Germline CDR1 and CDR2: LGHNA and YNFKEQ. The CDR3 has 15 residues. In nucleotides, the CDR3 is TGTGCCAGCAGCCAAGTGCTAGCGGGAGTGGATACGCAGTATTTT. Translating gives CASSQVLAGVDTQYF.

The V gene is TRBV9, the J gene TRBJ2-4; 11 nucleotides align to TRBD2. With V trimmed by 3 bases and J by 7 bases, 9 bases remained unmatched. This CDR3 is built from 16 residues. Per germline, CDR1 SGDLS and CDR2 YYNGEE. This CDR3 is CASSEGTSGGWNIQYF. The CDR3 region has the DNA TGTGCCAGCAGCGAGGGGACTAGCGGAGGGTGGAACATTCAGTACTTC.

The V gene is TRBV19, the J gene TRBJ1-1; a weak D match, TRBD1 (5 bases). CDR3 length equals 15 residues. The V and J ends lost 3 bases and 6 bases respectively, with 17 bases between them. Looked up from germline, CDR1 is LNHDA and CDR2 is SQIVND (reference sequence). CDR3 nucleotides: TGTGCCAGTAGTATGTCCAGGGCAGCTACCCCTGAAGCTTTCTTT. Translating it yields CASSMSRAATPEAFF. The whole variable domain, filled in from reference TRBV19 and TRBJ1-1, reads DGGITQSPKYLFRKEGQNVTLSCEQNLNHDAMYWYRQDPGQGLRLIYYSQIVNDFQKGDIAEGYSVSREKKESFPLTVTSAQKNPTAFYLCASSMSRAATPEAFFGQGTRLTVV.

The genes are TRBV11-2 and TRBJ2-7, with no clear D. Germline CDR1 SGHAT, CDR2 FQNNGV. The length of the CDR3 is 11 residues. Between the trimmed V and J ends, which lost 4 bases and 4 bases, there was a span of 5 bases. CDR3 sequence (DNA): TGTGCCAGCAGCTCTTTATACGAGCAGTACTTC. It yields the protein CASSSLYEQYF.

The chain has TRBV4-2 and TRBJ1-4, with D tentatively TRBD1 (6 bases). Between the trimmed V and J ends, which lost 0 bases and 6 bases, there was a span of 17 bases. CDR3 length: 17 amino acids. Germline CDR1 and CDR2: LGHNA and YNFKEQ. CDR3 amino acids: CASSQEGGGSMYEKLFF. Here the CDR3 DNA reads TGTGCCAGCAGCCAAGAAGGGGGGGGGTCTATGTATGAAAAACTGTTTTTT.

The V call is TRBV5-1, the J call TRBJ1-2; 7 bases are a match to TRBD1. V gave up 4 bases and J gave up 8 bases; unmatched junction bases: 11. Germline CDR1 reads SGHRS; CDR2 reads YFSETQ. There are 14 residues in the CDR3. CDR3 region: CASSNRQGLEGYTF. CDR3 sequence (DNA): TGCGCCAGCAGCAACAGACAGGGATTGGAGGGCTACACCTTC.

This clone appeared a single time. The chain uses TRBV30 and TRBJ2-7, with 11 bases matching TRBD2. This CDR3 is 16 amino acids long. The germline V gene has CDR1 GTSNPN and CDR2 SVGIG (reference sequence). Unmatched junction bases numbered 6, after V lost 0 bases and J lost 2 bases. The CDR3 DNA follows: TGTGCCTGGAGTGTGCCTAGCGGGAGGACTCCCTACGAGCAGTACTTC. It is translated as CAWSVPSGRTPYEQYF.

CDR3 sequence: CASSGLAKGVTGELFF. The CDR3 bases are TGTGCCAGCAGCGGACTAGCAAAGGGGGTCACCGGGGAGCTGTTTTTT. The chain employs TRBV7-9 and TRBJ2-2; 8 bases are a match to TRBD2. The CDR3 sequence is 16 residues long. Germline CDR1 and CDR2: SEHNR and FQNEAQ (reference sequence). The junction had 9 bases not matched to a gene; V was cut back by 5 bases and J by 4 bases.

This sequence joins TRBV7-6 and TRBJ2-7; a possible D gene is TRBD1 (6 bases). Germline V lookup: CDR1 SGHVS, CDR2 FNYEAQ. This CDR3 is 15 amino acids long. Trimming left V 1 base short and J 3 bases short, with 13 bases between. In DNA form, the CDR3 reads TGTGCCAGCAGCTTAGGTCAGGGGCCTAACTACGAGCAGTACTTC. This gives the protein CASSLGQGPNYEQYF.

As to this clone: The junction differs from germline at one of its ends, possibly a read error. J is TRBJ2-7 and V is TRBV10-3; possibly TRBD1 for D (6 bases). The CDR3 is 12 amino acids. Germline V CDR1 and CDR2: ENHRY, SYGVKD. The CDR3 region is CAIRDRTYEQHF. The DNA for the CDR3 is TGTGCCATCAGGGACAGAACCTACGAGCAGCACTTC.

The V gene is TRBV10-3, the J gene TRBJ2-1; TRBD2 matches 7 bases. The CDR3 is 20 residues long. V lost 5 bases, J lost 4 bases, and 23 bases stayed unmatched. Germline V gene sequence: CDR1 ENHRY, CDR2 SYGVKD. The CDR3 is CAISTDRRLVAGVFYNEQFF. In DNA, the CDR3 is TGTGCCATCAGTACAGACCGACGACTAGTGGCGGGAGTTTTTTACAATGAGCAGTTCTTC.

This rearrangement joins TRBV11-3 to TRBJ2-3; maybe TRBD2 (6 bases). Germline V gene sequence: CDR1 SGHNT, CDR2 YENEEA. The CDR3 consists of 13 residues. V dropped 4 bases and J dropped 4 bases, with 9 bases sitting between them. CDR3 DNA sequence: TGTGCCAGCAGCTCCGGGAGTTCAGATACGCAGTATTTT. Its translation is CASSSGSSDTQYF.

The table lists this clone with a count of one. V and J are TRBV5-5 and TRBJ2-7; possible D gene TRBD1, 6 bases. This CDR3 spans 12 amino acids. Per germline, CDR1 SGHKS and CDR2 YYEKEE (reference sequence). Trimming removed 1 base from V and 7 bases from J, with 9 bases in between. The CDR3 region is CASSLRDIEQYF. For the CDR3, the DNA is TGTGCCAGCAGCTTGAGGGACATAGAGCAGTACTTC.

CDR3 sequence: CAWSGSEVGQFF. Here the CDR3 DNA reads TGTGCCTGGAGTGGATCCGAGGTGGGGCAGTTCTTC. The rearrangement links TRBV30 to TRBJ2-1; unclear D gene. CDR1 and CDR2 from the germline V gene are GTSNPN and SVGIG (reference sequence). Trimming took off 1 base at V and 12 bases at J, with 13 bases between the two ends. This CDR3 spans 12 amino acids.

The J gene is TRBJ1-1, the V gene TRBV29-1; TRBD1 aligns across 9 bases. Germline values: CDR1 SQVTM, CDR2 ANQGSEA. The CDR3 runs to 13 residues. V was clipped by 7 bases and J by 1 base; unmatched bases: 4. The CDR3 coding sequence is TGCAGCGATACAGGGGGCCGGAACACTGAAGCTTTCTTT. It specifies CSDTGGRNTEAFF.

The chain carries TRBV19 and TRBJ1-1; tentatively, D is TRBD1 (5 bases). Germline V gene lookup returns CDR1 LNHDA and CDR2 SQIVND (reference sequence). The CDR3 length is 12 residues. Deletions cut 10 bases from V and 5 bases from J, with 14 bases between. The CDR3 here is CATREGRTEAFF. DNA for the CDR3: TGTGCCACTCGGGAGGGGCGTACTGAAGCTTTCTTT.

This clone was recorded once. The rearrangement links TRBV7-9 to TRBJ2-3, with a weak D call TRBD1 (5 bases). The germline V gene has CDR1 SEHNR and CDR2 FQNEAQ (reference sequence). This CDR3 spans 18 amino acids. Deletions cut 2 bases from V and 2 bases from J, with 20 bases between. The chain's CDR3 is CASSLNLGWGQTTDTQYF. The CDR3 DNA sequence: TGTGCCAGCAGCTTAAATCTAGGGTGGGGCCAAACCACAGATACGCAGTATTTT.

The gene calls are TRBV7-2 and TRBJ1-4, with 9 bases matching TRBD1. The CDR3 is 15 residues long. Germline V gene data show CDR1 as SGHTA and CDR2 as FQGNSA. Unmatched junction bases numbered 7, after V lost 1 base and J lost 10 bases. The CDR3 coding sequence is TGTGCCAGCAGCTTAGGGGGGGACAGGGCATTAAAACTGTTTTTT. Its protein product is CASSLGGDRALKLFF.

In this sample, this clone turned up a few times. The chain combines TRBV29-1 with TRBJ2-7; D may be TRBD2 (6 bases). The CDR3 is 13 residues long. Deletions cut 5 bases from V and 0 bases from J, with 11 bases between. Per germline, CDR1 SQVTM and CDR2 ANQGSEA. The CDR3 loop reads CSVRRESSYEQYF. CDR3 nucleotide sequence: TGCAGCGTTCGACGGGAGTCCTCCTACGAGCAGTACTTC.

The chain has TRBV29-1 and TRBJ2-5, with D perhaps TRBD2 (7 bases). The better agreement between TRBJ2-7 and the DNA end casts doubt on the J call. The CDR3 runs 13 residues. CDR1 is SQVTM and CDR2 is ANQGSEA in the germline V gene. The CDR3 here is CSVTWGGEYEQYF. DNA of the CDR3: TGCAGCGTCACCTGGGGGGGCGAATACGAGCAGTACTTC.

This clone has a single count. The CDR3 coding sequence is TGTGCCAGCAGCCAGATGGGGACAGAAAGCTACGAGCAGTACTTC. Amino acid sequence: CASSQMGTESYEQYF. This chain connects TRBV7-2 to TRBJ2-7; 7 bases fit TRBD1. The V and J ends lost 5 bases and 3 bases, in that order; junction bases with no gene match: 10. The CDR3 has 15 amino acids. In germline, CDR1 is SGHTA, CDR2 FQGNSA.

V usage is TRBV7-2 and J usage is TRBJ2-3; 8 bases fit TRBD1. The length of the CDR3 is 15 residues. V trimming: 5 bases; J trimming: 1 base; junction bases outside the gene matches: 5. From germline, CDR1 is SGHTA and CDR2 FQGNSA. The CDR3 sequence is CASSNTGGRTDTQYF. DNA of the CDR3: TGTGCCAGCAGCAATACAGGGGGGCGCACAGATACGCAGTATTTT.

The chain combines TRBV29-1 with TRBJ2-1; 8 bases fit TRBD1. The CDR3 extends over 12 amino acids. Germline assignment: CDR1 SQVTM and CDR2 ANQGSEA. V lost 7 bases to trimming and J lost 8 bases; unmatched junction nucleotides: 7. In DNA form, the CDR3 reads TGCAGCGCATATCAGGGGGCTTATGAGCAGTTCTTC. As protein: CSAYQGAYEQFF.

As for this clone: One junction end does not reproduce the germline sequence, and a read error may be involved. The chain is built from TRBV27 and TRBJ2-7; 7 nucleotides line up with TRBD1. The CDR3 length is 15 residues. CDR1 and CDR2 (germline): MNHEY, SMNVEV (reference sequence). CDR3 sequence (DNA): TGTGCCGGCAGTCCAGGGGGTGGGAGCTCCTACGAGCAGTACTTC. It specifies CAGSPGGGSSYEQYF.

The rearrangement uses TRBV4-3 and TRBJ1-2, with D hard to call. Trimming left V 4 bases short and J 1 base short, with 7 bases between. Germline CDR1 and CDR2: LGHNA and YSLEER. The CDR3 is made up of 13 amino acids. CDR3 nucleotide sequence: TGCGCCAGCAGCCCCACGGGTAACTATGGCTACACCTTC. Its translation: CASSPTGNYGYTF.